These 4 T cell receptor beta chains came from one sample sequenced in a study of blood T cells in healthy people across ages. Primers used in a second PCR of about 6 to 12 cycles were a sample-barcoded 5' primer and a J-beta primer mix. TCRdb passed the 5' RACE reads through MiXCR, listing each CDR3 protein once. The table includes hundreds of thousands of distinct CDR3 sequences, around three fifths detected once. Material for sequencing was blood. These receptors were taken from a man aged 40-50 years in good health.

This clonotype was seen more than once but under ten times. The rearrangement links TRBV25-1 to TRBJ2-1; 7 positions agree with TRBD2. In germline, CDR1 is MGHDK, CDR2 SYGVNS. The CDR3 is made up of 15 amino acids. V dropped 2 bases and J dropped 5; count of bases not matched to a gene: 6. The chain's CDR3 is CASSERLAGHNEQFF. CDR3 DNA sequence: TGTGCCAGCAGTGAACGACTAGCCGGCCACAATGAGCAGTTCTTC.

The V and J genes are TRBV20-1 and TRBJ2-1; 14 bases align to TRBD2. Per the germline V gene, CDR1 is DFQATT and CDR2 is SNEGSKA (reference sequence). Trimming removed 6 bases from V and 4 bases from J; junction bases left unmatched: 5. This CDR3 comprises 15 residues. The CDR3 loop reads CSAPTSGRVYNEQFF. CDR3 in DNA: TGCAGTGCCCCGACTAGCGGGAGGGTATACAATGAGCAGTTCTTC.

The chain joins TRBV29-1 to TRBJ2-1; perhaps TRBD1 as D (5 bases). The CDR3 totals 12 residues. Germline CDR1 reads SQVTM; CDR2 reads ANQGSEA. Trimming pared 2 bases from V and 7 bases from J, leaving 9 bases between. CDR3 nucleotides: TGCAGCGTTGAAATTAAGGGGAATGAGCAGTTCTTC. Protein: CSVEIKGNEQFF.

The chain couples TRBV5-1 to TRBJ2-5; TRBD2 matches 13 bases. The CDR3 is 15 residues long. The J segment lost 4 bases and the V segment lost 3 bases, leaving 3 bases of the junction unmatched. Germline CDR1 and CDR2: SGHRS and YFSETQ. CDR3 DNA: TGCGCCAGCAGCTCGGGACTAGCGGGGTCAGAGACCCAGTACTTC. Translated: CASSSGLAGSETQYF. Filled out from reference TRBV5-1 and TRBJ2-5, the complete variable domain reads KAGVTQTPRYLIKTRGQQVTLSCSPISGHRSVSWYQQTPGQGLQFLFEYFSETQRNKGNFPGRFSGRQFSNSRSEMNVSTLELGDSALYLCASSSGLAGSETQYFGPGTRLLVL.